The sequence of this T cell receptor beta chain was determined in a study of early stage breast cancer tumors. Study context: Roughly 9.6-fold was the mean read coverage per sample.

Overall study findings and caveats: Chain pairing and CD4, CD8 or FOXP3 expression were not captured. Tumor and normal breast were distinguished via blood comparison in most of the 16 patients.

This CDR3 region has 15 residues. This clone was picked up many times. Its target is unknown. Each sample had two DNA replicates, roughly 0.5 ug blood or 1.5 ug tissue. Data came from immunoSEQ multiplex PCR; TCRdb stores just in-frame clones and leaves some out. The sample includes 50,000 to 75,000 clones, around 80% of them seen just once. The V and J genes are TRBV21-1 and TRBJ2-7; the table's TRBD2 call for D was not verified on the DNA. TRBV21-1 is noted as a pseudogene. Sequencing was carried out using blood. This sequence was found in a person aged 30-39 years with breast cancer. The CDR3 bases are TGTGCCAGCAGCAAAGCAACGGGGTACCTCTACGAGCAGTACTTC. This translates into CASSKATGYLYEQYF.